A single sample gave rise to the 2 T cell receptor beta chains below, sequenced in a study of shared clonotypes between healthy human individuals. Libraries were prepared by immunoSEQ multiplex PCR; TCRdb keeps only in-frame clonotypes and omits some of them. The sample lists 400,000 to 600,000 clones; around 79% were seen once. The source material was PBMCs. These TCRs come from a woman between 40 and 55 years old in good health. Some clones in this sample may be carry-over from other donors' samples.

This clone has a single count. The chain uses TRBV2 and TRBJ2-5, with D perhaps matching TRBD1 (6 bases). CDR1 and CDR2 (germline): SNHLY, FYNNEI. CDR3 length equals 13 residues. Deletions cut 6 bases from V and 1 base from J, with 9 bases between. CDR3 loop: CASSPDSQETQYF. The CDR3 nucleotides read TGTGCCAGCAGCCCGGACAGCCAAGAGACCCAGTACTTC.

This clone was counted once. The chain employs TRBV7-2 and TRBJ2-1; D is unclear. This CDR3 has 13 amino acids. V shed 6 bases and J shed 10 bases, with 16 bases lying between them. The germline V gene encodes CDR1 SGHTA and CDR2 FQGNSA. The CDR3 protein is CASSRTRLGEQFF. The DNA of the CDR3 is TGTGCCAGCAGTCGGACCCGGCTAGGCGAGCAGTTCTTC.